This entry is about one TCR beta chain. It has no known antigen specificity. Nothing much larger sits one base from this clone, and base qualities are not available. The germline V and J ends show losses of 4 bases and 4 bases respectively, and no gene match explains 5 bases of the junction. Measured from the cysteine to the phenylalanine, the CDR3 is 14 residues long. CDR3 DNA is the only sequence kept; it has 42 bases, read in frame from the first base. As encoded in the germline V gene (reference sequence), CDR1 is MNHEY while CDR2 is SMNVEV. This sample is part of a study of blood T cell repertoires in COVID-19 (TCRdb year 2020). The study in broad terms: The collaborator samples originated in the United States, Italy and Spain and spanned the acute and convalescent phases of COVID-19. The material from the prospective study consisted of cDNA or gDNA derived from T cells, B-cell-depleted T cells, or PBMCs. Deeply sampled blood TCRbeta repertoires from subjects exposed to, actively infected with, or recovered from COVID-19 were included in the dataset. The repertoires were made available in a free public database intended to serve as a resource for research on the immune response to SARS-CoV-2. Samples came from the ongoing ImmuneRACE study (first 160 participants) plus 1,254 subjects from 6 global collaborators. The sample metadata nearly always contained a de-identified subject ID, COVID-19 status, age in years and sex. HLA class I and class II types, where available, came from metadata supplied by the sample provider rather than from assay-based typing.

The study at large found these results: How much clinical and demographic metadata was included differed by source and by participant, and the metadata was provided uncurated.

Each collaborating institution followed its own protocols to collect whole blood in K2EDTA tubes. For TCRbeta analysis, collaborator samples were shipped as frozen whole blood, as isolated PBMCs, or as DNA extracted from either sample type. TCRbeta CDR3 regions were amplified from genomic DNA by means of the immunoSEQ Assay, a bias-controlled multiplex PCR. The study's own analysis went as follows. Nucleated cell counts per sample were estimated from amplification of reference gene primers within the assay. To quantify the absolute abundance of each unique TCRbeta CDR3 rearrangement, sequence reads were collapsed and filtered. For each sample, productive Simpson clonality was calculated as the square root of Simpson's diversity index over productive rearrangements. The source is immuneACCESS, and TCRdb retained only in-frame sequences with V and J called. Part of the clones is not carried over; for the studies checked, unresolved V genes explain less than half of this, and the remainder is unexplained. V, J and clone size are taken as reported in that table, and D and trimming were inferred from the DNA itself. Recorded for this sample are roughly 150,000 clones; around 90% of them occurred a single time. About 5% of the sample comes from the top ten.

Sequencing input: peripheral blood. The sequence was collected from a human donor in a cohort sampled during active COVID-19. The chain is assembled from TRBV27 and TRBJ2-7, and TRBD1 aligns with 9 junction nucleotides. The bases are TGTGCCAGCAGTTCCCGGGACAGGGTATACGAGCAGTACTTC. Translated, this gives CASSSRDRVYEQYF.